This T cell receptor (beta chain) came from a study of control samples from healthy donors and cancer patients. The germline V gene has CDR1 SGHAT and CDR2 FQNNGV. V shed 4 bases, J shed 10 bases, and the junction held 4 bases outside the gene matches. CDR3 length: 14 residues. The assay was immunoSEQ multiplex PCR, and TCRdb's table has in-frame clones only and misses some. The sample lists 70,000 to 100,000 clones, approximately 90% occurring once. The rearrangement joins TRBV11-2 to TRBJ2-1, with 13 nucleotides matching TRBD2. Specimen: PBMCs. The sequence was collected from a woman in her sixties with head and neck cancer. The chain's CDR3 is CASSSGLAGLEQFF. The CDR3 region has the DNA TGTGCCAGCAGCTCGGGACTAGCGGGGCTAGAGCAGTTCTTC.